The 28 T cell receptor beta chains below all came from one sample that was sequenced in a study of tumor and adjacent non-tumor tissue in lung cancer. Three rounds of nested PCR, following a modified ARM-PCR protocol, produced the TCRbeta library. MiXCR was run by TCRdb on the multiplex PCR reads, yielding one entry per CDR3 protein. This table has fewer than 90,000 distinct CDR3 sequences, approximately 73% appearing once. This sample's RNA came from whole unsorted tissue. This non-tumor lung sample came from over 3 cm beyond the tumor edge. Source material: distant non-tumor lung tissue. The origin of the receptors is a woman aged 45-60 years with non-small cell lung cancer.

This clonotype showed up just a few times. This may stem from a read error, because a much larger clone lies one nucleotide away. V is TRBV28 and J is TRBJ1-6, with a weak D call TRBD1 (5 bases). The V gene's germline CDR1 is MDHEN and CDR2 SYDVKM. The CDR3 loop spans 16 amino acids. CDR3 protein: CASSPVGAGYNSSLHF. CDR3 DNA: TGTGCCAGCAGCCCCGTCGGGGCCGGTTATAATTCATCCCTCCACTTT.

The chain employs TRBV11-2 and TRBJ2-3; a possible D gene is TRBD1 (5 bases). Between the trimmed V and J ends, which lost 3 bases and 5 bases, there was a span of 18 bases. CDR3 length: 16 residues. Germline CDR1 and CDR2: SGHAT and FQNNGV. The CDR3 sequence: CASSLWGLPAIDTQYF. CDR3 in DNA: TGTGCCAGCAGCTTGTGGGGCCTGCCAGCGATAGATACGCAGTATTTT.

This clonotype was observed at least ten times. This rearrangement joins TRBV28 to TRBJ2-6; D possibly corresponds to TRBD2 (6 bases). V gave up 5 bases and J gave up 0 bases, with 20 bases separating them. From germline, CDR1 is MDHEN and CDR2 SYDVKM. The CDR3 is 19 residues long. The CDR3 loop reads CASSPSTGTPSSGANVLTF. CDR3 DNA: TGTGCCAGCAGTCCTAGCACCGGGACTCCAAGCTCTGGGGCCAACGTCCTGACTTTC. The whole variable domain, remainder taken from reference TRBV28 and TRBJ2-6, is DVKVTQSSRYLVKRTGEKVFLECVQDMDHENMFWYRQDPGLGLRLIYFSYDVKMKEKGDIPEGYSVSREKKERFSLILESASTNQTSMYLCASSPSTGTPSSGANVLTFGAGSRLTVL.

To note about this clonotype: The conserved phenylalanine or tryptophan is not found at the CDR3 terminus, so this likely reflects a read error. Because the CDR3's place on the DNA is in doubt, the DNA is left out and the CDR3 is given as listed by TCRdb. The V gene is TRBV28, the J gene TRBJ2-7; the table gives TRBD1 as D, unverified against the DNA. Including both end residues, the CDR3 is 12 amino acids long. Germline loops: CDR1 MDHEN, CDR2 SYDVKM. The CDR3: CASSQGALREQY.

In the case of this clonotype: Sequence at one end of the junction differs from germline and may be a read error. The V call is TRBV6-2 or TRBV6-3, the J call TRBJ2-7; D call uncertain. Germline V CDR1 and CDR2: MNHEY, SVGEGT. This CDR3 has 14 amino acids. CDR3: CASSYSPKSYERYF. For the CDR3, the DNA is TGTGCCAGCAGTTACTCCCCTAAGTCCTACGAGCGGTACTTC.

The chain employs TRBV6-1 and TRBJ1-2, with a possible D match to TRBD1 (5 bases). The germline V gene has CDR1 MNHNS and CDR2 SASEGT. V shed 11 bases and J shed 4 bases, with 20 bases lying between them. This CDR3 has 14 residues. CDR3 DNA sequence: TGTGCCTGTAGTGACCTCGGGGCTGGCTATGGCTACACCTTC. It is translated as CACSDLGAGYGYTF.

As regards this clonotype: At one end, the junction sequence differs from germline, possibly due to a read error. The chain uses TRBV24-1 and TRBJ2-2; D may be TRBD1 or TRBD2 (7 bases each). This CDR3 contains 14 residues. CDR1 is KGHDR and CDR2 is SFDVKD in the germline V gene. The CDR3 DNA sequence: TGTGCCATCGCACAGGGGAGGGGCACCGGGAAGCTGTTTTTT. Amino acids: CAIAQGRGTGKLFF.

The chain carries TRBV29-1 and TRBJ2-1, with a tentative D call TRBD2 (5 bases). Deletions cut 8 bases from V and 9 bases from J, with 14 bases between. Looked up from germline, CDR1 is SQVTM and CDR2 is ANQGSEA. This CDR3 comprises 11 residues. The CDR3 spells CSFMEASEQFF. CDR3 DNA: TGCAGCTTCATGGAGGCCAGTGAGCAGTTCTTC.

On this clonotype itself: No conserved phenylalanine or tryptophan ends this CDR3, so it is likely a read error. The DNA is left out, because the CDR3 cannot be placed on it with certainty; the CDR3 is given as TCRdb lists it. The rearrangement uses TRBV29-1 and TRBJ2-7. The length of the CDR3 is 12 amino acids, counting both ends. Germline-derived CDR1 and CDR2 are SQVTM and ANQGSEA. CDR3 protein: CSVFTDSYELYL.

To note about this clonotype: Its ends do not fully match the called genes, so a read error is possible. The CDR3 sequence is CASTRSYPTNDKLFF. CDR3 nucleotides: TGCGCCAGCACGAGGAGCTACCCAACTAATGACAAACTGTTTTTT. The chain couples TRBV4-1 to TRBJ1-4; D gene unclear. Germline-derived CDR1 and CDR2 are MGHRA and YSYEKL. CDR3 length: 15 residues.

This clonotype was recorded at least ten times. The genes are TRBV7-9 and TRBJ1-2; the D is unclear. From germline, CDR1 is SEHNR and CDR2 FQNEAQ (reference sequence). The CDR3 extends over 17 amino acids. The V end lost 5 bases, the J end lost 4 bases, and 23 bases lay between the germline ends. The CDR3 DNA reads as TGTGCCAGCAGCACCCACCCCCGTCGGGCCCATCCCTATGGCTACACCTTC. As protein: CASSTHPRRAHPYGYTF. Variable domain in full (rest from reference TRBV7-9 and TRBJ1-2): DTGVSQNPRHKITKRGQNVTFRCDPISEHNRLYWYRQTLGQGPEFLTYFQNEAQLEKSRLLSDRFSAERPKGSFSTLEIQRTEQGDSAMYLCASSTHPRRAHPYGYTFGSGTRLTVV.

Regarding this clonotype: A much larger clone differs from this one at a single base, so this may be a read error. V usage is TRBV24-1 and J usage is TRBJ2-1; D not certain. This CDR3 comprises 15 residues. Germline values: CDR1 KGHDR, CDR2 SFDVKD. The CDR3 nucleotides are TGTGCCACCAGTGATTTGAAGAGCTCCTACAATGAGCGGTTCTTC. Its translation: CATSDLKSSYNERFF.

For this clonotype: The junction and the germline gene differ at one end; a read error may be behind it. The rearrangement links TRBV6-1 to TRBJ2-1; no clear D. This CDR3 is built from 12 residues. Per germline, CDR1 MNHNS and CDR2 SASEGT. In nucleotides, the CDR3 is TGTGCCAGAAGGGCCGGTTACAATGAGCATTTCTTC. This sequence encodes CARRAGYNEHFF.

This clonotype has only one observation. The junction differs from germline at one of its ends, possibly a read error. V gene TRBV10-3 combines with J gene TRBJ1-1, with D possibly TRBD1 on 5 matching bases. The length of the CDR3 is 15 residues. Looked up from germline, CDR1 is ENHRY and CDR2 is SYGVKD. CDR3 in amino acids: CTISESPRENTEVFF. As DNA, the CDR3 is TGTACCATCAGTGAGTCGCCCAGGGAGAACACTGAAGTTTTCTTT.

In this sample, this clonotype turned up once. The chain combines TRBV6-5 with TRBJ2-2; TRBD2 matches 8 bases. CDR1 and CDR2 (germline): MNHEY, SVGAGI. The V and J ends lost 4 bases and 12 bases, in that order; junction bases with no gene match: 16. CDR3 size: 16 residues. CDR3 nucleotide sequence: TGTGCCAGCAGTTTCCAGACTAGCGCTAGCACAGGGAAGCTGTTTTTT. It yields the protein CASSFQTSASTGKLFF.

As to this clonotype: Sequence at one end of the junction differs from germline and may be a read error. The V call is TRBV12-3 or TRBV12-4, the J call TRBJ1-5; tentatively, D is TRBD1 (5 bases). The CDR3 loop spans 12 amino acids. The CDR3 DNA follows: TGTGTCAGCAGCAACAGGTTTCAGCCCCAGGATTTT. Protein product: CVSSNRFQPQDF.

In the case of this clonotype: A read error may account for a junction end that differs from germline. This chain uses TRBV12-3 or TRBV12-4 with TRBJ1-2; 7 bases fit TRBD1. This CDR3 contains 13 residues. CDR3 amino acids: CASSIGTDYGHTF. In nucleotides, the CDR3 is TGTGCCAGCAGCATCGGGACAGACTATGGCCACACATTC.

This clonotype has at least ten counts. The chain has TRBV6-1 and TRBJ2-7; D assignment may be TRBD1 or TRBD2 (5 bases each). The germline gives CDR1 MNHNS, CDR2 SASEGT. V was cut by 4 bases and J by 4 bases, with 14 bases left in between. The length of the CDR3 is 14 residues. CDR3 nucleotides: TGTGCCAGCAGTGGGACTTGGGGCCCATACGAGCAGTACTTC. It specifies CASSGTWGPYEQYF.

V gene TRBV4-2 combines with J gene TRBJ2-6; maybe TRBD2 (6 bases). Trimming took 2 bases from V and 7 from J, leaving 24 bases between them. This CDR3 region has 19 residues. Per germline, CDR1 LGHNA and CDR2 YNFKEQ. The CDR3 DNA is TGTGCCAGCAGCCAATGCTTGGGATTGAGTTTCGGGGGAGCCAACGTCCTGACTTTC. This encodes CASSQCLGLSFGGANVLTF.

Regarding this clonotype: This may arise from a read error, as a much more abundant clone is one base away. This chain uses TRBV24-1 with TRBJ2-2; D remains ambiguous. The germline V gene encodes CDR1 KGHDR and CDR2 SFDVKD. This CDR3 comprises 14 residues. The CDR3 region has the DNA TGTGCCACCAGTGTTAGTGGTATGACCGTGGAGCTGTTTTTT. Amino acids: CATSVSGMTVELFF.

Many counts were recorded for this clonotype. The chain links TRBV30 to TRBJ2-7, with D possibly TRBD2 on 5 matching bases. The CDR3 is 12 residues long. Between the trimmed V and J ends, which lost 0 bases and 3 bases, there was a span of 6 bases. Germline-derived CDR1 and CDR2 are GTSNPN and SVGIG (reference sequence). The CDR3 reads CAWSVSGYEQYF. CDR3 coding DNA: TGTGCCTGGAGTGTGAGCGGCTACGAGCAGTACTTC.

To note about this clonotype: Being one base from a much bigger clone, this may be a read error. The V call is TRBV5-1, the J call TRBJ2-6; D ambiguous. The CDR3 spans 16 residues. Germline CDR1 SGHRS, CDR2 YFSETQ. Trimming took off 7 bases at V and 1 base at J, with 15 bases between the two ends. The CDR3 here is CASGPAGSSGANVLTF. The CDR3 DNA sequence: TGCGCCAGCGGGCCGGCCGGATCGTCTGGGGCCAACGTCCTGACTTTC.

This clonotype has just one count. A single base separates this from a much larger clone, so it may be a read error. The V call is TRBV10-3, the J call TRBJ2-7, with a possible D match to TRBD2 (5 bases). The V gene lost 2 bases and the J gene lost 2 bases, with 16 bases spanning the gap. The germline V gene has CDR1 ENHRY and CDR2 SYGVKD. The CDR3 is made up of 16 amino acids. The CDR3, as DNA: TGTGCCATCAGTGAGCAGCTTAGCGAGGGAACCTACGAGCAGTACTTC. Translating gives CAISEQLSEGTYEQYF.

The V and J genes are TRBV29-1 and TRBJ2-1; D gene uncertain. CDR3 length: 16 residues. V was cut by 0 bases and J by 5 bases, with 17 bases left in between. Per germline, CDR1 SQVTM and CDR2 ANQGSEA. Here the CDR3 DNA reads TGCAGCGTTGAAGACGGACGAGGCCCGTTTGACAATGAGCAGTTCTTC. Its translation: CSVEDGRGPFDNEQFF.

Worth noting for this clonotype: The conserved final phenylalanine or tryptophan is absent from the CDR3, which likely points to a read error. The chain joins TRBV10-2 to TRBJ1-1; unclear D gene. Deletions cut 5 bases from V and 5 bases from J, with 15 bases between. The CDR3 consists of 14 residues. Germline CDR1 WSHSY, CDR2 SAAADI. CDR3 amino acids: CASSSLERVTEAFL. The CDR3 DNA is TGCGCCAGCAGTTCCCTAGAGAGGGTAACTGAAGCTTTCCTT.

A few counts support this clonotype. This chain links TRBV20-1 with TRBJ2-1; D remains unclear. The V end was cut by 1 base, the J end by 9 bases, with 10 bases between. The CDR3 extends over 12 amino acids. The germline gives CDR1 DFQATT, CDR2 SNEGSKA (reference sequence). The CDR3 loop reads CSARVGETEQFF. Here the CDR3 DNA reads TGCAGTGCTAGAGTGGGCGAAACTGAGCAGTTCTTC.

As concerns this clonotype: The junction departs from germline at one end; a sequencing error may be responsible. This chain connects TRBV6-6 to TRBJ1-1; maybe TRBD1 (6 bases). The CDR3 contains 15 residues. Germline CDR1 is MNHNY and CDR2 is SVGAGI (reference sequence). In DNA, the CDR3 is TGTGCCAGCAGTGATCCGGAACAGGGAGTAACTGAAGCTCTCTTT. It codes for CASSDPEQGVTEALF.

Only one count was recorded for this clonotype. The junction departs from germline at one end; a sequencing error may be responsible. The chain couples TRBV7-8 to TRBJ2-7; TRBD2 matches at 7 bases. Germline loops: CDR1 SGHVS, CDR2 FQNEAQ. The CDR3 contains 15 residues. CDR3 DNA: TGTGCTAGCAGCGTCACTAGCGCCAGCTCCTACGAGGAGTACTTC. Amino acids: CASSVTSASSYEEYF.